This TCR beta chain was recovered during a study of identifying expanded T cells in peripheral blood. Findings of the study overall: Across healthy donors, higher total template counts meant significantly greater approximately two-week count variance. About 1.2 clones differed between technical replicates, versus about 16 and 19 over time.

The CDR3 has 14 residues. The germline V gene encodes CDR1 SGHNT and CDR2 YYREEE (reference sequence). With 4 bases clipped from V and 5 bases from J, the junction kept 6 bases outside the gene matches. Healthy donors had no documented immune events, such as infections, while sampled. Sequencing was performed with immunoSEQ multiplex PCR; in TCRdb, only in-frame clones are kept and a portion is missing. The sample has just over 90,000 clones, 88% seen once. With respect to this clone: Its antigen is currently unknown.

The TCR comes from a person aged 18 to 70 in good health. V usage is TRBV5-4 and J usage is TRBJ1-1, with TRBD1 identical over 9 bases. Input material: blood. This chain's CDR3 is CASSVTGGATEAFF. CDR3 DNA: TGTGCCAGCAGCGTCACAGGGGGCGCGACTGAAGCTTTCTTT.